The present T cell receptor beta chain was sequenced within a study of blood T cell repertoires in COVID-19. Across the study: The origin of the acute and convalescent COVID-19 samples was the United States, Italy and Spain.

Authors' data handling: Scientists estimated how many nucleated cells there were by amplifying reference gene primers. Clones were read by immunoSEQ multiplex PCR, and TCRdb kept only the in-frame ones, dropping some. Clonal size and the V and J genes are those of that table, whereas D and trimming came from the DNA. This sample has some 220,000 clones, with roughly 85% found just once. A Seattle source enrolled patients during active infection and followed them longitudinally. There are 17 residues in the CDR3. The germline V gene encodes CDR1 SGHAT and CDR2 FQNNGV. The germline V and J ends were trimmed by 1 base and 8 bases, with 21 bases remaining between them.

Sequencing was carried out using peripheral blood. The chain carries TRBV11-2 and TRBJ2-1, with a tentative D call TRBD2 (7 bases). The source is a man in his fifties or sixties with COVID-19, enrolled during active disease. The CDR3 DNA is TGTGCCAGCAGCTTAGTGGGGGCGGGGGTCCCCAGGGATGAGCAGTTCTTC. Amino acid sequence: CASSLVGAGVPRDEQFF.